The 22 T cell receptor beta chains below were found in one sample sequenced in a study of identical twins. TCRdb ran MiXCR on the 5' RACE reads and lists one entry per CDR3 protein. Here the sample spans around 650,000 distinct CDR3 sequences, just over 7% being singletons. The same data also went into a second study, on yellow fever vaccine responses in identical twins.

Sequencing input: PBMCs. Receptors were obtained from a young woman in good health.

This clonotype was recorded a few times. The chain has TRBV2 and TRBJ2-2, with TRBD1 matching over 12 bases. The CDR3 runs to 17 residues. Germline CDR1 is SNHLY and CDR2 is FYNNEI. CDR3 in DNA: TGTGTTGAGACGGGGGACAGGGGGCTTGTCGACACCGGGGAGCTGTTTTTT. Translated: CVETGDRGLVDTGELFF.

The chain recombines TRBV4-1 with TRBJ1-2, with D maybe TRBD1 (6 bases). This CDR3 comprises 16 residues. V lost 0 bases, J lost 3 bases, and 14 bases lay in between. Germline CDR1 is MGHRA and CDR2 is YSYEKL. The CDR3, as DNA: TGCGCCAGCAGCCAAGAAAGGGGGTTTGGGGACTATGGCTACACCTTC. Its protein product is CASSQERGFGDYGYTF.

This clonotype was counted at least ten times. The chain carries TRBV15 and TRBJ1-1; no definite D call. Trimming took off 4 bases at V and 2 bases at J, with 14 bases between the two ends. The germline CDR1 and CDR2 sequences are LNHNV and YYDKDF (reference sequence). This CDR3 has 15 amino acids. The CDR3, as DNA: TGTGCCACCAGCAAGGGTGGCACGAGTAACACTGAAGCTTTCTTT. This sequence encodes CATSKGGTSNTEAFF.

J is TRBJ2-1 and V is TRBV29-1; no firm D call. The CDR3 spans 13 residues. CDR1 and CDR2 (germline): SQVTM, ANQGSEA. V was shortened by 4 bases and J by 5 bases, with 12 bases between the two germline ends. CDR3 loop: CSVAVFSNNEQFF. The CDR3 DNA follows: TGCAGCGTTGCGGTTTTTTCTAACAATGAGCAGTTCTTC.

This clonotype was counted ten times or more. The CDR3 protein is CASTTDPWGSYEQYF. The CDR3 nucleotides read TGTGCCAGCACCACAGACCCATGGGGCTCCTACGAGCAGTACTTC. The rearrangement uses TRBV12-3 or TRBV12-4 and TRBJ2-7; D remains unclear. V lost 7 bases to trimming and J lost 0 bases, with 16 bases between them. The CDR3 spans 15 residues.

This clonotype was seen more than once but under ten times. The gene calls are TRBV24-1 and TRBJ2-3, with D possibly matching TRBD1 (5 bases). Trimming left V 3 bases short and J 0 bases short, with 12 bases between. The CDR3 loop spans 16 amino acids. The germline V gene encodes CDR1 KGHDR and CDR2 SFDVKD. The CDR3 coding sequence is TGTGCCACCAGTGATACGGACATCTTTAGCACAGATACGCAGTATTTT. This gives the protein CATSDTDIFSTDTQYF.

This rearrangement joins TRBV25-1 to TRBJ1-2; 11 bases map to TRBD1. After removal of 4 bases from V and 6 bases from J, the junction contained 10 bases not matched to a gene. The CDR3 has 16 amino acids. Germline-derived CDR1 and CDR2 are MGHDK and SYGVNS. CDR3 protein: CASSGAPGQGADGYTF. CDR3 coding DNA: TGTGCCAGCAGTGGAGCCCCCGGACAGGGGGCCGATGGCTACACCTTC.

The table lists this clonotype with many counts. This chain links TRBV5-1 with TRBJ1-2, with a tentative D call TRBD1 (6 bases). The germline CDR1 and CDR2 sequences are SGHRS and YFSETQ. The CDR3 runs 15 residues. Trimming removed 3 bases at V and 3 bases at J, with 15 bases between. The CDR3, as DNA: TGCGCCAGCAGCTGGGAACCGGACAGTGACTATGGCTACACCTTC. Protein product: CASSWEPDSDYGYTF.

A remark on this clonotype: The junction does not match germline at one end; this may be a read error. The chain is built from TRBV18 and TRBJ2-1; D possibly corresponds to TRBD1 (5 bases). The germline V gene encodes CDR1 KGHSH and CDR2 LQKENI. The CDR3 sequence is 14 residues long. The chain's CDR3 is CASSLSSGNNGQFF. The DNA for the CDR3 is TGTGCCAGCTCACTTTCTTCAGGGAACAATGGGCAGTTCTTC.

The chain is built from TRBV3-1 and TRBJ1-2; no clear D gene. The V end was cut by 2 bases, the J end by 8 bases, with 15 bases between. This CDR3 comprises 14 residues. CDR1 and CDR2 (germline): LGHDT, YNNKEL (reference sequence). CDR3 region: CASSQFFSPEGYTF. The CDR3 DNA sequence: TGTGCCAGCAGCCAATTCTTCTCCCCAGAAGGCTACACCTTC.

In this sample, this clonotype turned up many times. This chain's CDR3 is CASSSGGILAGEGNEQFF. CDR3 DNA: TGCGCCAGCAGCTCCGGTGGGATACTAGCGGGAGAGGGGAATGAGCAGTTCTTC. The gene calls are TRBV5-1 and TRBJ2-1; 11 nucleotides line up with TRBD2. The CDR3 extends over 18 amino acids. J lost 7 bases, V lost 3 bases, and 15 bases had no gene match. CDR1 SGHRS and CDR2 YFSETQ come from the germline V gene.

The rearrangement links TRBV5-6 to TRBJ1-2; no reliable D call. Germline lookup yields CDR1 SGHDT and CDR2 YYEEEE. The CDR3 runs 13 residues. The V gene lost 6 bases and the J gene lost 4 bases, with 13 bases spanning the gap. CDR3 coding DNA: TGTGCCAGCACTGGTGTAGACTTCTATGGCTACACCTTC. Translated: CASTGVDFYGYTF.

This clonotype was seen at least ten times. V and J are TRBV5-1 and TRBJ1-1; weak D call: TRBD1 (5 bases). Germline V gene lookup returns CDR1 SGHRS and CDR2 YFSETQ. The V and J ends lost 0 bases and 5 bases respectively, with 11 bases between them. The CDR3 extends over 14 amino acids. This chain's CDR3 is CASSLAVGETEAFF. Here the CDR3 DNA reads TGCGCCAGCAGCTTGGCAGTGGGGGAGACTGAAGCTTTCTTT.

This clonotype was recorded at least ten times. This chain connects TRBV7-6 to TRBJ2-2; D gene uncertain. The CDR3 contains 15 residues. Trimming removed 4 bases at V and 6 bases at J, with 15 bases between. Looked up from germline, CDR1 is SGHVS and CDR2 is FNYEAQ. The CDR3 DNA is TGTGCCAGCAGCTCTTATTGGCTCACACCCGGGGAGCTGTTTTTT. It encodes CASSSYWLTPGELFF.

This rearrangement joins TRBV7-8 to TRBJ2-1, with TRBD1 matching 8 bases. V was clipped by 5 bases and J by 12 bases; unmatched bases: 6. The CDR3 extends over 12 amino acids. Germline V gene sequence: CDR1 SGHVS, CDR2 FQNEAQ. The CDR3 DNA is TGTGCCAGCAGCGTAGACAGGGGATGGCAGTTCTTC. Its translation is CASSVDRGWQFF.

J is TRBJ2-7 and V is TRBV11-2; 10 positions agree with TRBD2. CDR1 and CDR2 (germline): SGHAT, FQNNGV. Losses at the gene ends were 6 bases for V and 2 bases for J; bases not matched to a gene: 10. CDR3 length: 16 residues. The CDR3 is CASSPGAGGKAYEQYF. The DNA for the CDR3 is TGTGCCAGCAGTCCCGGAGCGGGAGGGAAAGCCTACGAGCAGTACTTC.

This clonotype was found a few times. V and J are TRBV7-2 and TRBJ2-3, with a tentative D call TRBD2 (6 bases). This CDR3 contains 17 residues. Germline V gene data show CDR1 as SGHTA and CDR2 as FQGNSA. V was pared by 2 bases and J by 5 bases, with 20 bases between. CDR3 in amino acids: CASSLWGLAGSGDTQYF. CDR3 coding DNA: TGTGCCAGCAGCTTATGGGGACTGGCAGGGTCCGGAGATACGCAGTATTTT.

This clonotype was seen more than once but under ten times. The chain couples TRBV14 to TRBJ2-5; D possibly uses TRBD1 or TRBD2 (5 bases each). Germline CDR1 is SGHDN and CDR2 is FVKESK. Between the trimmed V and J ends, which lost 0 bases and 3 bases, there was a span of 11 bases. The CDR3 covers 15 residues. The CDR3, as DNA: TGTGCCAGCAGCCAAGATTTGGGACCAGAAGAGACCCAGTACTTC. Translation gives CASSQDLGPEETQYF.

V gene TRBV2 combines with J gene TRBJ1-4; D not resolved. CDR1 and CDR2 from the germline V gene are SNHLY and FYNNEI. Trimming left V 2 bases short and J 8 bases short, with 12 bases between. The length of the CDR3 is 14 residues. DNA for the CDR3: TGTGCCAGCAGTGAATCCCCGGGAGGAGAAAAACTGTTTTTT. Protein: CASSESPGGEKLFF.

The genes are TRBV15 and TRBJ2-7; D is unclear. Trimming stripped 5 bases from V and 6 bases from J, with 17 bases between. CDR3 length: 14 amino acids. From germline, CDR1 is LNHNV and CDR2 YYDKDF (reference sequence). This CDR3 reads CATSGPGYGPEQYF. CDR3 coding DNA: TGTGCCACCAGCGGACCCGGGTACGGTCCCGAGCAGTACTTC. The full variable domain, with the rest looked up from reference TRBV15 and TRBJ2-7, is DAMVIQNPRYQVTQFGKPVTLSCSQTLNHNVMYWYQQKSSQAPKLLFHYYDKDFNNEADTPDNFQSRRPNTSFCFLDIRSPGLGDTAMYLCATSGPGYGPEQYFGPGTRLTVT.

The sample holds a few counts of this clonotype. V and J are TRBV5-6 and TRBJ2-1; D is possibly TRBD2 (5 bases). V shed 0 bases and J shed 6 bases, with 19 bases lying between them. The CDR3 is 17 amino acids. Germline V gene lookup returns CDR1 SGHDT and CDR2 YYEEEE. As DNA, the CDR3 is TGTGCCAGCAGCTTGGGGCCTAGCCTAAGGAGAGGCAATGAGCAGTTCTTC. This sequence encodes CASSLGPSLRRGNEQFF.

This clonotype was counted between two and nine times. The chain has TRBV24-1 and TRBJ2-7, with 8 bases aligning to TRBD1. Germline V lookup: CDR1 KGHDR, CDR2 SFDVKD. Unmatched junction bases numbered 12, after V lost 4 bases and J lost 2 bases. The CDR3 covers 17 residues. The CDR3 region has the DNA TGTGCCACCAGTGACCCCTCAGGACAGGGTAATCCCTACGAGCAGTACGTC. It is translated as CATSDPSGQGNPYEQYV.